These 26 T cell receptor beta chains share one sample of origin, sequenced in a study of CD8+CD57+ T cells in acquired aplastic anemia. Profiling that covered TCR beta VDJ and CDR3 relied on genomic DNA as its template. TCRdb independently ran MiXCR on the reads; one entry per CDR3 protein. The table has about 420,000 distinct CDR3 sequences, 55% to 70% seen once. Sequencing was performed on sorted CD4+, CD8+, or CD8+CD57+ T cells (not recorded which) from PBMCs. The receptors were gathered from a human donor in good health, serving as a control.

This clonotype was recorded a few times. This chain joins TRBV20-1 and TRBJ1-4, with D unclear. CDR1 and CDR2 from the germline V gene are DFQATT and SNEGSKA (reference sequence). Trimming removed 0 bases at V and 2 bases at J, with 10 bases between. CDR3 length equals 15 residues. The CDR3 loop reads CSARDLGLTNEKLFF. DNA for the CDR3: TGCAGTGCTAGAGATCTCGGGTTGACTAATGAAAAACTGTTTTTT.

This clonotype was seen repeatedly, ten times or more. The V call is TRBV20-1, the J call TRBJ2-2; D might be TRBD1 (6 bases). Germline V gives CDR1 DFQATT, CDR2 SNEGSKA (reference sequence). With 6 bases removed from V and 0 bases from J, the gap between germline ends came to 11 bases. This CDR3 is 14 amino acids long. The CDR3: CSAMGQTNTGELFF. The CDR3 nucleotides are TGCAGTGCCATGGGACAAACGAACACCGGGGAGCTGTTTTTT.

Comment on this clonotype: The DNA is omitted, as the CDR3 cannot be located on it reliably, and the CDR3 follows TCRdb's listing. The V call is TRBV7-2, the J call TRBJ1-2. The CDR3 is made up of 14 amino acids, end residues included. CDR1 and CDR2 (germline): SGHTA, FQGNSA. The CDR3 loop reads CASSRIYGYTFGSF.

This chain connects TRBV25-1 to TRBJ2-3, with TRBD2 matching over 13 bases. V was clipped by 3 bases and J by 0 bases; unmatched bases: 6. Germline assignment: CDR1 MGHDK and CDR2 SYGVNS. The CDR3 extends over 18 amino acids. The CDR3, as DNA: TGTGCCAGCAGTGACGAACTAGCGGGGGGGCTTAGCACAGATACGCAGTATTTT. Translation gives CASSDELAGGLSTDTQYF.

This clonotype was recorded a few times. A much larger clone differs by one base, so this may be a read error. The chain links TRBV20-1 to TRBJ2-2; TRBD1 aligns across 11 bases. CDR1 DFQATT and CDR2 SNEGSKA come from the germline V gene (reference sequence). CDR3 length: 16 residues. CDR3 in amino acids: CSARDWGQGDTGELSF. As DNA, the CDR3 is TGCAGTGCTAGAGATTGGGGACAGGGGGACACCGGGGAGCTGTCTTTT.

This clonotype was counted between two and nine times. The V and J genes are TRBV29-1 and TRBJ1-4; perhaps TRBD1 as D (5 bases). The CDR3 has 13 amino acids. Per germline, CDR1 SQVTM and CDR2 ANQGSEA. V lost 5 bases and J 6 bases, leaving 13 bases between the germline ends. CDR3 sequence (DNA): TGCAGCGTTAGGAGGGGTATGGATGAAAAACTGTTTTTT. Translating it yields CSVRRGMDEKLFF.

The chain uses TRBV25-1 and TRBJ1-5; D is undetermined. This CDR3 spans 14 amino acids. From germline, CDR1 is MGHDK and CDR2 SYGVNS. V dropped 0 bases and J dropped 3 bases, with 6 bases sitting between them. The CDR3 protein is CASSEYLDNQPQHF. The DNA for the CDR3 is TGTGCCAGCAGTGAATACTTGGACAATCAGCCCCAGCATTTT.

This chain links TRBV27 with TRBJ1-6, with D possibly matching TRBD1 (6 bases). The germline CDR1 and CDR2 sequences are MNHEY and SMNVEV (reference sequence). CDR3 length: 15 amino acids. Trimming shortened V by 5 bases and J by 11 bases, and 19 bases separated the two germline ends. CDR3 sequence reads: CASSLGHGRGAPLHF. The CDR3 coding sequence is TGTGCCAGCAGTCTGGGACATGGGCGGGGGGCACCCCTCCACTTT.

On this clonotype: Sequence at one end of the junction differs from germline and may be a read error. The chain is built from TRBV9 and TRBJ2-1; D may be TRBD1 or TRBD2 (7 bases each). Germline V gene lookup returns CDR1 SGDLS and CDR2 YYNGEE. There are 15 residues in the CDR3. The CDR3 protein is CAISAGRGHCTVQFF. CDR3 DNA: TGTGCCATCAGCGCAGGGAGGGGGCACTGCACTGTACAGTTCTTC.

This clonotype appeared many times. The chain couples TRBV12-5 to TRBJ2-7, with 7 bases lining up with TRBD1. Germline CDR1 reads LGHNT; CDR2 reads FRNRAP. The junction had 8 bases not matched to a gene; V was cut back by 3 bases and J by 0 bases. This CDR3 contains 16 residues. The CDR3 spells CASGFDPRQGSYEQYF. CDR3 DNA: TGTGCTAGTGGTTTTGATCCGAGACAGGGCTCCTACGAGCAGTACTTC.

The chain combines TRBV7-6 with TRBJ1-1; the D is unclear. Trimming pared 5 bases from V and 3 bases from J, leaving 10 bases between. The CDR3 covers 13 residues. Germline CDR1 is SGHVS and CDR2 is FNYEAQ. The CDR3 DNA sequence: TGTGCCAGCAGCCGGAGGGAGGACACTGAAGCTTTCTTT. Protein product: CASSRREDTEAFF.

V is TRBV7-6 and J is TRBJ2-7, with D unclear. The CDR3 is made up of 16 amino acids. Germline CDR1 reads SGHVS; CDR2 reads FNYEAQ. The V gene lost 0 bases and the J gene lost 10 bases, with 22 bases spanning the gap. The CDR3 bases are TGTGCCAGCAGCTTAGCTATGCCAGCCGACGAGCAGTACCAGTACTTC. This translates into CASSLAMPADEQYQYF.

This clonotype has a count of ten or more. The CDR3 protein is CASSESRTSGGANIQYF. CDR3 in DNA: TGTGCCAGCAGTGAATCGCGGACTAGCGGGGGGGCGAACATTCAGTACTTC. The chain links TRBV2 to TRBJ2-4, with 15 bases matching TRBD2. Germline lookup yields CDR1 SNHLY and CDR2 FYNNEI. CDR3 size: 17 residues. With V trimmed by 2 bases and J by 7 bases, 6 bases remained unmatched.

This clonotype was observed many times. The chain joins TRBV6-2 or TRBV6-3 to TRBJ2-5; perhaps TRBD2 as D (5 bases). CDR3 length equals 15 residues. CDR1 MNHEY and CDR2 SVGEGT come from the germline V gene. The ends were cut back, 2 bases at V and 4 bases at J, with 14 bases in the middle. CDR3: CASSYDYQSTETQYF. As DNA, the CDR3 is TGTGCCAGCAGTTACGACTATCAGAGCACAGAGACCCAGTACTTC.

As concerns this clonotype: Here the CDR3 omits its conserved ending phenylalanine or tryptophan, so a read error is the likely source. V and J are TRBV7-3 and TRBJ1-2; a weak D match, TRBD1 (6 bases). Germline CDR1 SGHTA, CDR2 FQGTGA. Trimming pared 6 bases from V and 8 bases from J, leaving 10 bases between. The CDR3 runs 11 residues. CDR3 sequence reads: CASSRGGGYTY. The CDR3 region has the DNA TGTGCCAGCAGTCGGGGGGGCGGCTACACCTAC.

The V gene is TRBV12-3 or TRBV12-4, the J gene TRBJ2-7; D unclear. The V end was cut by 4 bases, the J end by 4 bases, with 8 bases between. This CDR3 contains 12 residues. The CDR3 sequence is CASSYDGYEQYF. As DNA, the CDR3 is TGTGCCAGCAGTTACGACGGGTACGAGCAGTACTTC.

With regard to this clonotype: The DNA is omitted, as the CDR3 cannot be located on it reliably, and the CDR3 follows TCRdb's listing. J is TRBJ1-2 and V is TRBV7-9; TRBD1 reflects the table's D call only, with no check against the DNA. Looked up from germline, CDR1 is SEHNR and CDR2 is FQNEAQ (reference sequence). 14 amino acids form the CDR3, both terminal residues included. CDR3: CASSRGLGGYTFAF.

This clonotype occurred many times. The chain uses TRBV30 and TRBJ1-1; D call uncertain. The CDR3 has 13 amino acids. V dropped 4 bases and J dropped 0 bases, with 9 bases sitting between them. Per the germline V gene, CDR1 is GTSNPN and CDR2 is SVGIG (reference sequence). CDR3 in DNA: TGTGCCTGGACCGGCCACTTGAACACTGAAGCTTTCTTT. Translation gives CAWTGHLNTEAFF.

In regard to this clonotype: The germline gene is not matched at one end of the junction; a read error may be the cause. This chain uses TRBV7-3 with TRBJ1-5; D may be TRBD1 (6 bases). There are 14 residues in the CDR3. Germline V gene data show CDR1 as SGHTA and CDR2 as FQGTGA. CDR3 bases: TGTGCCAGCAGCGAACATAGGGACACTGAAGCTTTCTTTTTT. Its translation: CASSEHRDTEAFFF.

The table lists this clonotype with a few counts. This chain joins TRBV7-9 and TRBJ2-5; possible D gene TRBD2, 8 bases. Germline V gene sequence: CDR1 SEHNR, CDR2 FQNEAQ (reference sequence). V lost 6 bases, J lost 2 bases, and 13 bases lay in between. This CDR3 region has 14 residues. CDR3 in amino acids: CASSREGQQETQYF. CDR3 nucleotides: TGTGCCAGCAGTCGGGAGGGACAGCAAGAGACCCAGTACTTC.

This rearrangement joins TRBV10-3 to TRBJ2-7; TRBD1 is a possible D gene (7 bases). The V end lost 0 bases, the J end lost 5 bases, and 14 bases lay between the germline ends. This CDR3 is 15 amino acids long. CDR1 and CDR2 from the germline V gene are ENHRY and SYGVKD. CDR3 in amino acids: CAISESEGAPHEQYF. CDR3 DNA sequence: TGTGCCATCAGTGAGTCGGAGGGGGCACCCCACGAGCAGTACTTC.

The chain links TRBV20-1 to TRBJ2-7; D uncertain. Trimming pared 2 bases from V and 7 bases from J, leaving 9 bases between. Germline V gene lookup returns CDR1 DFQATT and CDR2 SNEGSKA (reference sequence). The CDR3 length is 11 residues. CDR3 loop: CSARPRSEQYF. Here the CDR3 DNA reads TGCAGTGCTAGACCACGGTCGGAGCAGTACTTC.

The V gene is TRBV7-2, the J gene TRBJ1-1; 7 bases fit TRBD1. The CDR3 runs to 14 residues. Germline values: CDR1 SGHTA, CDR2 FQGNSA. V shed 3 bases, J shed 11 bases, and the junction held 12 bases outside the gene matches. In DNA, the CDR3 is TGTGCCAGCAGCTTTAGACAGGGCGGGACTCATGCTTTCTTT. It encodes CASSFRQGGTHAFF.

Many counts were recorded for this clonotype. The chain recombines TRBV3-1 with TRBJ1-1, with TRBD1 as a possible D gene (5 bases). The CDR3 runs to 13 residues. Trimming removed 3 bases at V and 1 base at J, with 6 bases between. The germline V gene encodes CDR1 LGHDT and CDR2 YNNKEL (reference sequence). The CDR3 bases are TGTGCCAGCAGCCAGGGACCGAACACTGAAGCTTTCTTT. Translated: CASSQGPNTEAFF. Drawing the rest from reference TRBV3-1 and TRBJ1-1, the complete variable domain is DTAVSQTPKYLVTQMGNDKSIKCEQNLGHDTMYWYKQDSKKFLKIMFSYNNKELIINETVPNRFSPKSPDKAHLNLHINSLELGDSAVYFCASSQGPNTEAFFGQGTRLTVV.

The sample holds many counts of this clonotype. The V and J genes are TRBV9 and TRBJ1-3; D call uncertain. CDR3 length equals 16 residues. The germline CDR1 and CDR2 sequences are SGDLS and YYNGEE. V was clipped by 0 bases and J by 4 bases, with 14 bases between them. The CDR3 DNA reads TGTGCCAGCAGCGTAGCTGAGGGATACTCCGGAAACACCATATATTTT. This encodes CASSVAEGYSGNTIYF.

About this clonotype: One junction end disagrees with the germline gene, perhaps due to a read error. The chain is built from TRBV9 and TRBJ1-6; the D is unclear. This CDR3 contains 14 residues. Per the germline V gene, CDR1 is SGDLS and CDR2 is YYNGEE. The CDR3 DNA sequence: TGTGCCAGCAGCACGGGTCAAAATAATTCCCCCCACCACTTT. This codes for CASSTGQNNSPHHF.